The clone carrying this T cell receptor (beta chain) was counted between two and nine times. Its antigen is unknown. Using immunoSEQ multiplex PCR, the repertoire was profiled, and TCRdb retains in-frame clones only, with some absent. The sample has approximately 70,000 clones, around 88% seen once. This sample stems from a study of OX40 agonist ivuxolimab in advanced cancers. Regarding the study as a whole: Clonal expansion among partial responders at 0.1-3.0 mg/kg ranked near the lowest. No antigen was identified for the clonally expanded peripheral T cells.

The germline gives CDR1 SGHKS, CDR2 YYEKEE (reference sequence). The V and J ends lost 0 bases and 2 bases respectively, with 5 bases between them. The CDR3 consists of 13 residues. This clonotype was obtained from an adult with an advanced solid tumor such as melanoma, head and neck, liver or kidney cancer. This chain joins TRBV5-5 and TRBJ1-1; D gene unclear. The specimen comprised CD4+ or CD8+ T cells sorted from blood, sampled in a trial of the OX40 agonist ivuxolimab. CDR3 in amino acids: CASSLDRNTEAFF. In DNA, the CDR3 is TGTGCCAGCAGCTTGGACCGCAACACTGAAGCTTTCTTT.